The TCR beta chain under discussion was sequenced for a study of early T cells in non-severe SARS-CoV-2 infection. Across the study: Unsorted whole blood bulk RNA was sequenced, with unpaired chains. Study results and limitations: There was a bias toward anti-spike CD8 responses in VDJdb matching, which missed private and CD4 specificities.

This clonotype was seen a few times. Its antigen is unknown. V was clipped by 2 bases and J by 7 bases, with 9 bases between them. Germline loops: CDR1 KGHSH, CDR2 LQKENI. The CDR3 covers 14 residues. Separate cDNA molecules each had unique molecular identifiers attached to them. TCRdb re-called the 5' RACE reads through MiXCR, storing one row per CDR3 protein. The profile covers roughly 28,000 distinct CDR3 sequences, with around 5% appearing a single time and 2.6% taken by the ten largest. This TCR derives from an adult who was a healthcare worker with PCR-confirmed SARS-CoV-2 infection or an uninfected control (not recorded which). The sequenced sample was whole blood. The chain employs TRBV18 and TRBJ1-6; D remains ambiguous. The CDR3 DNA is TGTGCCAGCTCACCATCGGCCAGGAATTCACCCCTCCACTTT. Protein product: CASSPSARNSPLHF.